The 12 T cell receptor beta chains below all came from one sample that was sequenced in a study of shared clonotypes between healthy human individuals. The data were produced by immunoSEQ multiplex PCR, yet TCRdb's version contains in-frame clones alone and is incomplete. This table holds approximately 2.4 million clones, around 95% found once. Sequencing was performed on naive CD4+ T cells sorted from blood. Subset denoted: CD45RA+ positively selected. The receptors here all came from a man aged 18-30 years in good health.

The V gene is TRBV25-1, the J gene TRBJ1-1; 10 nucleotides line up with TRBD1. Germline trimming cut 6 bases from V and 3 bases from J; bases unmatched to any gene: 13. The germline gives CDR1 MGHDK, CDR2 SYGVNS. There are 17 residues in the CDR3. CDR3 bases: TGTGCCAGCAGCCCACACGGGACAGGGGATAAAGACACTGAAGCTTTCTTT. This codes for CASSPHGTGDKDTEAFF.

The chain couples TRBV4-1 to TRBJ1-2; D is uncertain. The CDR3 sequence is 14 residues long. Trimming shortened V by 5 bases and J by 5 bases, and 15 bases separated the two germline ends. Germline values: CDR1 MGHRA, CDR2 YSYEKL. In DNA form, the CDR3 reads TGCGCCAGCAGCGCATACACGGGGATTTATGGCTACACCTTC. Amino acid sequence: CASSAYTGIYGYTF.

This chain uses TRBV5-1 with TRBJ2-1; 13 bases fit TRBD2. J gave up 8 bases and V 3 bases, and 8 bases lay outside the gene matches. The CDR3 spans 16 residues. From germline, CDR1 is SGHRS and CDR2 YFSETQ. CDR3 in amino acids: CASSYDTGLAGYEQFF. The CDR3 coding sequence is TGCGCCAGCAGCTACGACACGGGACTAGCGGGATATGAGCAGTTCTTC.

This chain uses TRBV7-8 with TRBJ2-7; TRBD1 aligns across 7 bases. The V gene end was trimmed by 2 bases and the J gene end by 2 bases; junction bases not matched to a gene: 12. Germline CDR1 reads SGHVS; CDR2 reads FQNEAQ. The CDR3 sequence is 17 residues long. The CDR3 nucleotides are TGTGCCAGCAGCTTACTCAGGCAGGGGGTAAGGACCTACGAGCAGTACTTC. This translates into CASSLLRQGVRTYEQYF.

Notes on this clone: This sample includes further DNA sequences coding for the same CDR3. V and J are TRBV6-4 and TRBJ2-7, with TRBD2 identical over 9 bases. CDR1 is MRHNA, CDR2 SNTAGT, per germline. This CDR3 is 13 amino acids long. Trimming at V came to 4 bases and at J to 4 bases, leaving 2 bases not matched to a gene. CDR3 nucleotide sequence: TGTGCCAGCAGTGTTAGCGGGGGATACGAGCAGTACTTC. It specifies CASSVSGGYEQYF.

This chain uses TRBV5-4 with TRBJ1-2; 11 bases match TRBD1. Unmatched junction bases numbered 10, after V lost 3 bases and J lost 3 bases. This CDR3 region has 17 residues. CDR1 is SGHNT, CDR2 YYREEE, per germline (reference sequence). The CDR3 reads CASSWEDRGRGHYGYTF. The CDR3 DNA is TGTGCCAGCAGCTGGGAGGACAGGGGGCGCGGTCACTATGGCTACACCTTC.

To note about this clone: At the DNA level, this CDR3 is encoded by other sequences in the same sample as well. This chain links TRBV7-3 with TRBJ1-1; weak D call: TRBD1 (5 bases). Trimming took off 5 bases at V and 1 base at J, with 8 bases between the two ends. The CDR3 totals 13 residues. Germline V gene sequence: CDR1 SGHTA, CDR2 FQGTGA. CDR3 in amino acids: CASSATGNTEAFF. The CDR3 nucleotides read TGTGCCAGCAGCGCCACAGGGAACACTGAAGCTTTCTTT.

This chain links TRBV2 with TRBJ2-7; D gene unclear. V lost 6 bases and J 0 bases, leaving 9 bases between the germline ends. CDR1 SNHLY and CDR2 FYNNEI come from the germline V gene. The CDR3 contains 13 residues. The CDR3 DNA follows: TGTGCCAGCAGCAGGCCGAGCTCCTACGAGCAGTACTTC. This gives the protein CASSRPSSYEQYF.

In the case of this clone: Additional DNA sequences in this sample encode the identical CDR3. The gene calls are TRBV5-1 and TRBJ1-2, with D hard to call. CDR1 is SGHRS and CDR2 is YFSETQ in the germline V gene. V dropped 2 bases and J dropped 3 bases, with 8 bases sitting between them. The CDR3 contains 13 residues. This CDR3 is CASSFSGDYGYTF. The CDR3 bases are TGCGCCAGCAGCTTTTCAGGAGACTATGGCTACACCTTC.

The chain uses TRBV20-1 and TRBJ1-2, with D uncertain. The V gene lost 6 bases and the J gene lost 4 bases, with 9 bases spanning the gap. The CDR3 has 11 amino acids. Per the germline V gene, CDR1 is DFQATT and CDR2 is SNEGSKA (reference sequence). The CDR3 region is CSAQKTYGYTF. The CDR3 DNA is TGCAGTGCCCAGAAGACCTATGGCTACACCTTC.

The gene calls are TRBV5-1 and TRBJ2-7; D might be TRBD1 (5 bases). CDR1 SGHRS and CDR2 YFSETQ come from the germline V gene. The CDR3 extends over 12 amino acids. The ends were cut back, 4 bases at V and 4 bases at J, with 9 bases in the middle. This CDR3 is CASSVNRYEQYF. CDR3 DNA sequence: TGCGCCAGCAGCGTTAACAGGTACGAGCAGTACTTC.

The rearrangement uses TRBV6-1 and TRBJ2-3, with 7 bases matching TRBD1. After removal of 4 bases from V and 0 bases from J, the junction contained 13 bases not matched to a gene. This CDR3 region has 18 residues. Per germline, CDR1 MNHNS and CDR2 SASEGT. CDR3: CASSVNRGLRVSTDTQYF. Written as DNA, the CDR3 is TGTGCCAGCAGTGTTAACAGGGGTCTTCGCGTCAGCACAGATACGCAGTATTTT.